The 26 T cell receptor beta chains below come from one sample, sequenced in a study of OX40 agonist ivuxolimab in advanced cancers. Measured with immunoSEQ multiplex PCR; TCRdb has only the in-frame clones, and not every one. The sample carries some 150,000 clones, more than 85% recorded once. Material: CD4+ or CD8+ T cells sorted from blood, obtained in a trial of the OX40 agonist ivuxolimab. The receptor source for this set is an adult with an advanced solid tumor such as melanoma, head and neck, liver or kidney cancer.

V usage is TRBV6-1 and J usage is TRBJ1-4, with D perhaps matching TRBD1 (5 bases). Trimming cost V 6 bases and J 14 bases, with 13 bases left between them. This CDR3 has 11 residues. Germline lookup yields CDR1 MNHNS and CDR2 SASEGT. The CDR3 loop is CASRVGDVLFF. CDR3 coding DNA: TGTGCCAGCAGGGTGGGGGACGTCCTGTTTTTT.

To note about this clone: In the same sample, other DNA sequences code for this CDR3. Here the CDR3 reads CASVSGSNQPQHF. CDR3 nucleotide sequence: TGTGCCAGCGTCTCGGGGAGCAATCAGCCCCAGCATTTT. This chain links TRBV6-6 with TRBJ1-5, with D unclear. Trimming shortened V by 8 bases and J by 1 base, and 9 bases separated the two germline ends. This CDR3 has 13 residues. Per germline, CDR1 MNHNY and CDR2 SVGAGI (reference sequence).

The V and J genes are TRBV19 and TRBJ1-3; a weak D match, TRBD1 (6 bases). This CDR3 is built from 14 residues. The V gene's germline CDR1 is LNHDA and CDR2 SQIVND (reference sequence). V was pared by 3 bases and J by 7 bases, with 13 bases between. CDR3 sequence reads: CASSMGGSGNTIYF. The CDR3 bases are TGTGCCAGTAGTATGGGGGGCAGCGGCAACACCATATATTTT.

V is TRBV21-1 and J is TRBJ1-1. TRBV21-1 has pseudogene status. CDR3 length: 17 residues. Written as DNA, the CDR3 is TGTGCCAGCAGCTTTCCCCAGGCAAGGGCCCCGAACACTGAAGCTTTCTTT. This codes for CASSFPQARAPNTEAFF.

The CDR3 is CASSRTNWGSDEQYF. Written as DNA, the CDR3 is TGTGCCAGCAGCCGGACGAACTGGGGTTCCGACGAGCAGTACTTC. The genes are TRBV14 and TRBJ2-7, with unresolved D. The CDR3 extends over 15 amino acids. Per the germline V gene, CDR1 is SGHDN and CDR2 is FVKESK. V gave up 4 bases and J gave up 5 bases, with 18 bases separating them.

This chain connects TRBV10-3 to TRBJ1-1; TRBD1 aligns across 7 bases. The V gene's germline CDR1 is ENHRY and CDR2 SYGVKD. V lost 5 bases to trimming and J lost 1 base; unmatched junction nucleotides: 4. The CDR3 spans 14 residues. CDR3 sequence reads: CAISWGQQNTEAFF. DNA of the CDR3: TGTGCCATCAGTTGGGGACAGCAGAACACTGAAGCTTTCTTT.

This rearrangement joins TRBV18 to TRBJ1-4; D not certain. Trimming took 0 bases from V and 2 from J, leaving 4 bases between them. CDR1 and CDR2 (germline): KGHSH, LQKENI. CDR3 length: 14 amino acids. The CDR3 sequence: CASSPPSTNEKLFF. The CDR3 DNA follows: TGTGCCAGCTCACCACCGTCCACTAATGAAAAACTGTTTTTT.

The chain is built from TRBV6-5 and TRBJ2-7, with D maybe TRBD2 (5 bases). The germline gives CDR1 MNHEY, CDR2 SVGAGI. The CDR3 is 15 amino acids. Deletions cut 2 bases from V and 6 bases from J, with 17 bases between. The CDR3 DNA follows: TGTGCCAGCAGTTACCTAAGTCGGGGATCTCGCGAGCAGTACTTC. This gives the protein CASSYLSRGSREQYF.

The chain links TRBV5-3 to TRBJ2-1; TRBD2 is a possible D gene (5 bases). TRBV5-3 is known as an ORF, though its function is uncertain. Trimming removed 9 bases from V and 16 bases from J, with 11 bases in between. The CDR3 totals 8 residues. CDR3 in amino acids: CATPRGFF. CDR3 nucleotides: TGTGCCACCCCCCGGGGTTTCTTC.

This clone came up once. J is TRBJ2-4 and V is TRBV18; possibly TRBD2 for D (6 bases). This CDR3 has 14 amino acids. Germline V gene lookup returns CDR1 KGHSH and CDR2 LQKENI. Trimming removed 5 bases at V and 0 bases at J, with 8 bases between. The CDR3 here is CASSAAGAKNIQYF. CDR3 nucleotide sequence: TGTGCCAGCTCAGCAGCGGGAGCCAAAAACATTCAGTACTTC.

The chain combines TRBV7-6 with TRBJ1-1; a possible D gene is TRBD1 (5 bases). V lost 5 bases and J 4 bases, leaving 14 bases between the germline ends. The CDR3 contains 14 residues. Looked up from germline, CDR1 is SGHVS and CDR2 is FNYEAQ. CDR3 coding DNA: TGTGCCAGCAGCCTGCGAGGGGTTATCACTGAAGCTTTCTTT. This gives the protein CASSLRGVITEAFF.

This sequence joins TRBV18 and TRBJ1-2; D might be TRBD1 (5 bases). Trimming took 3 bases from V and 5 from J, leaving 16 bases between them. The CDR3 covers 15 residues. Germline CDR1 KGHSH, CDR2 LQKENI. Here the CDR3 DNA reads TGTGCCAGCTCACCTGACAGTTTCCCTCGGTATGGCTACACCTTC. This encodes CASSPDSFPRYGYTF.

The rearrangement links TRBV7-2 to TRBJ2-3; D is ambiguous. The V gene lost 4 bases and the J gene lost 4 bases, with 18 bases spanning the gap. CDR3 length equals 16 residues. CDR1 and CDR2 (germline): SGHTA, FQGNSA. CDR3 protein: CASSSPPPRQSDTQYF. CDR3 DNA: TGTGCCAGCAGCTCCCCTCCCCCCCGACAATCAGATACGCAGTATTTT.

As DNA, the CDR3 is TGTGCCACCAGTAGCGGCAAACTTACCTACGAGCAGTACTTC. It encodes CATSSGKLTYEQYF. V and J are TRBV15 and TRBJ2-7, with D possibly TRBD2 on 6 matching bases. The germline V gene has CDR1 LNHNV and CDR2 YYDKDF (reference sequence). Trimming removed 6 bases from V and 2 bases from J, with 14 bases in between. The CDR3 is made up of 14 amino acids.

The CDR3 sequence: CASSLRVPQPQHF. The CDR3 DNA follows: TGTGCCAGCAGCCTGCGGGTGCCCCAGCCCCAGCATTTT. This chain links TRBV27 with TRBJ1-5; D unresolved. CDR3 length equals 13 residues. Germline V gives CDR1 MNHEY, CDR2 SMNVEV (reference sequence). Trimming removed 6 bases from V and 7 bases from J, with 13 bases in between.

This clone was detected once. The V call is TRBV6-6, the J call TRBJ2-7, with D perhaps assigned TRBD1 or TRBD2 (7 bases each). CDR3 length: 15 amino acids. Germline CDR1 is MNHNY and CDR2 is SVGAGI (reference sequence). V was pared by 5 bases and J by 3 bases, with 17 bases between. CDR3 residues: CASSTRGGGGYEQYF. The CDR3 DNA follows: TGTGCCAGCAGTACACGGGGAGGGGGCGGCTACGAGCAGTACTTC.

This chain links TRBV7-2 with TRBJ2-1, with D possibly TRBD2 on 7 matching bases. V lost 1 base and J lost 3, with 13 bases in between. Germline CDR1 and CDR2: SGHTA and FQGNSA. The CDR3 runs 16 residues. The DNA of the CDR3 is TGTGCCAGCAGCTTAGTGGGGGGGCTCGGCTACAATGAGCAGTTCTTC. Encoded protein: CASSLVGGLGYNEQFF.

Written as DNA, the CDR3 is TGTGCCAGCAGTCCACCAGGCACAGATACGCAGTATTTT. This codes for CASSPPGTDTQYF. This chain links TRBV28 with TRBJ2-3, with unresolved D. V lost 5 bases to trimming and J lost 1 base, with 7 bases between them. CDR3 length: 13 residues. Germline CDR1 MDHEN, CDR2 SYDVKM.

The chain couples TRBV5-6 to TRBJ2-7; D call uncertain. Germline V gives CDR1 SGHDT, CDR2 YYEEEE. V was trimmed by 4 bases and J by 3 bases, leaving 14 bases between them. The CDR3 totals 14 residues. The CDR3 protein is CASSPGQPIYEQYF. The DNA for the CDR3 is TGTGCCAGCAGCCCCGGGCAGCCTATCTACGAGCAGTACTTC.

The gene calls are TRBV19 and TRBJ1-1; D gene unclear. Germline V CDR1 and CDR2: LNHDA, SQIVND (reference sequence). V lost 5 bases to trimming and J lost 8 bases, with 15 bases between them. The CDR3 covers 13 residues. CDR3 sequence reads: CASSPHLVEEAFF. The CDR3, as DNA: TGTGCCAGTAGTCCCCACTTAGTAGAAGAAGCTTTCTTT.

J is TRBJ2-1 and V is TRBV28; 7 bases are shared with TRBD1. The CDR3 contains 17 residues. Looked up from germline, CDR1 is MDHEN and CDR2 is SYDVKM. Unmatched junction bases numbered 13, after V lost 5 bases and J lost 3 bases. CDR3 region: CASSRPRWTGYYNEQFF. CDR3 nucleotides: TGTGCCAGCAGTCGACCGCGTTGGACAGGTTACTACAATGAGCAGTTCTTC. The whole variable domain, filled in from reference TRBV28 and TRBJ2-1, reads DVKVTQSSRYLVKRTGEKVFLECVQDMDHENMFWYRQDPGLGLRLIYFSYDVKMKEKGDIPEGYSVSREKKERFSLILESASTNQTSMYLCASSRPRWTGYYNEQFFGPGTRLTVL.

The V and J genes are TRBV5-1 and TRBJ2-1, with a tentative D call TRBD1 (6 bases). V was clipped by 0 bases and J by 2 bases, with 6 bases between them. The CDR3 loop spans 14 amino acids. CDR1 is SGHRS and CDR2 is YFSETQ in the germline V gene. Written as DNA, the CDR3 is TGCGCCAGCAGCTTGGGGACAGCCTACAATGAGCAGTTCTTC. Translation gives CASSLGTAYNEQFF.

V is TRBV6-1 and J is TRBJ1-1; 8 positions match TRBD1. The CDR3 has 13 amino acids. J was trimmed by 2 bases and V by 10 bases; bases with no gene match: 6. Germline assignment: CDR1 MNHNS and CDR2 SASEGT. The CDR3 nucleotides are TGTGCCACCCCGGGACAGGTTAACACTGAAGCTTTCTTT. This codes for CATPGQVNTEAFF.

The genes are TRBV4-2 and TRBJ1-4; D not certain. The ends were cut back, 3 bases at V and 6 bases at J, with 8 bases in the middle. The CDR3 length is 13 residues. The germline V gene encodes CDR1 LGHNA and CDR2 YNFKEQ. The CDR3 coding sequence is TGTGCCAGCAGCCAGCCGACCGATGAAAAACTGTTTTTT. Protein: CASSQPTDEKLFF.

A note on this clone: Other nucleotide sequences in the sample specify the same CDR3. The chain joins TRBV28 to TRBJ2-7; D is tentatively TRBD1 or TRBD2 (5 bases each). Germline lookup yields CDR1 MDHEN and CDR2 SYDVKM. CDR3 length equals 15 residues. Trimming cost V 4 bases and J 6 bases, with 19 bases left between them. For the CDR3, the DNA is TGTGCCAGCAGTTCACCGGGGCAGGGTTGGGGCGAGCAGTACTTC. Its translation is CASSSPGQGWGEQYF.

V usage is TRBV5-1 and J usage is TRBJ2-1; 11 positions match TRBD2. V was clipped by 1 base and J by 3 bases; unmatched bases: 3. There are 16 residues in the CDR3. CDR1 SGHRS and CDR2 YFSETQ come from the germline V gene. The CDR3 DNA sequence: TGCGCCAGCAGCTTGCTTGGGACTAGCGGCTACAATGAGCAGTTCTTC. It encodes CASSLLGTSGYNEQFF.